This TCR beta chain was obtained from a study of CD8+CD57+ T cells in acquired aplastic anemia. About the study: The mean DNA yield obtained from sorted CD4+ and CD8+ cells came to around 3 ug.

Looked up from germline, CDR1 is SEHNR and CDR2 is FQNEAQ (reference sequence). This CDR3 contains 14 residues. TCR beta VDJ and CDR3 profiles were obtained from a genomic DNA template. TCRdb reprocessed the reads with MiXCR, giving one entry per CDR3 protein. The sample has about 210,000 distinct CDR3 sequences; 61% are singletons. Study-wide results and caveats: Almost 30 sequences, all CD8+ CDR3, were shared between patients and controls.

Comment on this clonotype: The antigen remains undetermined.

The source material was sorted CD4+, CD8+, or CD8+CD57+ T cells (not recorded which) from PBMCs. The clonotype originates from a human donor in good health. This chain uses TRBV7-9 with TRBJ2-5; D is perhaps TRBD1 (5 bases). The J call is in doubt because the DNA end fits TRBJ2-1 better. In DNA form, the CDR3 reads TGTGCCAGCAGCTTAGTCTGGGGCATCGAGACCCAGTTCTTC. Its protein product is CASSLVWGIETQFF.